This T cell receptor (beta chain) was profiled in a study of CD8+CD57+ T cells in acquired aplastic anemia. Germline CDR1 reads SEHNR; CDR2 reads FQNEAQ (reference sequence). Trimming took off 5 bases at V and 5 bases at J, with 12 bases between the two ends. The CDR3 is 13 residues long. Genomic DNA acted as the template from which TCR beta VDJ combination and CDR3 sequence profiling were carried out. TCRdb passed the reads through MiXCR, listing each CDR3 protein once. This sample carries fewer than 250,000 distinct CDR3 sequences, 47% of them seen once, and the ten largest clones take 7.8%. Broader study findings: Twenty-nine CD8+ CDR3 sequences were shared between patients and controls.

Patients selected for sequencing had displayed CD8+CD57+ cell expansion by flow cytometry. Each patient gave a blood sample that was collected before any therapy had been received. In this sample, this clonotype turned up a few times. What it binds is unknown. V usage is TRBV7-9 and J usage is TRBJ2-5; D remains unclear. Sequencing was performed on sorted CD4+, CD8+, or CD8+CD57+ T cells (not recorded which) from PBMCs. The clonotype was recovered from a human donor with aplastic anemia. CDR3: CASSPGLWETQYF. For the CDR3, the DNA is TGTGCCAGCAGCCCGGGCCTTTGGGAGACCCAGTACTTC.